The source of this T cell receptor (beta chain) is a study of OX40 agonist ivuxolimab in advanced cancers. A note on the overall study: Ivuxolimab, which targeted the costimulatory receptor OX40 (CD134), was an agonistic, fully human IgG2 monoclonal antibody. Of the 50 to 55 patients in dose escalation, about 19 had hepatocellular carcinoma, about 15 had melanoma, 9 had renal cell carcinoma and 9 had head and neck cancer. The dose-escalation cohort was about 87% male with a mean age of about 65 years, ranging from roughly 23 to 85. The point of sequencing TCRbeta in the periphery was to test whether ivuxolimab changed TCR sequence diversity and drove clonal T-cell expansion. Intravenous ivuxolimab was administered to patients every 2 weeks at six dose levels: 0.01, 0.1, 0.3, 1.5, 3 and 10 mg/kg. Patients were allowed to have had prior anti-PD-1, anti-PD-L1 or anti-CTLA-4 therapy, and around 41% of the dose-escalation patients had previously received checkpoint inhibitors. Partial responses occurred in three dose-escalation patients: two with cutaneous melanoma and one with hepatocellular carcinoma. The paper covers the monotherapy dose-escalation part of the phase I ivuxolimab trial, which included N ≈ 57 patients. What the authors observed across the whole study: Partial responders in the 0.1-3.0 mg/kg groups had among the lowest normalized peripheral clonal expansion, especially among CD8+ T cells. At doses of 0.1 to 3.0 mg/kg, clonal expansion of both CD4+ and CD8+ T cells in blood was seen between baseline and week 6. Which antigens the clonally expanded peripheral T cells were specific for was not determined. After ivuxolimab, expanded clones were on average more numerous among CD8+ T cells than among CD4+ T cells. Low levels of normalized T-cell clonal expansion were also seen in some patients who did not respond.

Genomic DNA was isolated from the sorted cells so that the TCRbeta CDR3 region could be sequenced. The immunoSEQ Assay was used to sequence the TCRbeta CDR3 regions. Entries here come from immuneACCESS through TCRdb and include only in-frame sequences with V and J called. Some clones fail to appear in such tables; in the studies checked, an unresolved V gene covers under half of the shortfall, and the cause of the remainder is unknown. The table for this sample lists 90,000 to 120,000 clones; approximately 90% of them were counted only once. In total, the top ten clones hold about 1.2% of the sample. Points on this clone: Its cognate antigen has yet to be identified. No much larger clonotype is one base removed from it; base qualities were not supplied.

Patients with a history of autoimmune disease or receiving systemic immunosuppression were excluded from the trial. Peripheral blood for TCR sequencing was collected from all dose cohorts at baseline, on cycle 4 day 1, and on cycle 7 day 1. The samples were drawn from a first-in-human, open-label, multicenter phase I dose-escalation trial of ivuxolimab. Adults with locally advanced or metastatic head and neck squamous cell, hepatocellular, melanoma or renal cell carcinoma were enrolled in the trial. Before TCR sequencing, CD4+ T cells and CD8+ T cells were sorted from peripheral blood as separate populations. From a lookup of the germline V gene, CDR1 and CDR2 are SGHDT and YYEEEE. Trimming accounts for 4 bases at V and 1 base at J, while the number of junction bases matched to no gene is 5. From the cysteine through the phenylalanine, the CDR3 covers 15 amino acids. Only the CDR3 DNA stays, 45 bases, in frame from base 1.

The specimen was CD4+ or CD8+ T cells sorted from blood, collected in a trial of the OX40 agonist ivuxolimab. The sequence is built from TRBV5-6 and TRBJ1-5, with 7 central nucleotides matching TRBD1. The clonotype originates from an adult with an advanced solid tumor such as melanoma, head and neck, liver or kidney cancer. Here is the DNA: TGTGCCAGCAGCGGGCGACAGGGAAGCAATCAGCCCCAGCATTTT. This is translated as CASSGRQGSNQPQHF. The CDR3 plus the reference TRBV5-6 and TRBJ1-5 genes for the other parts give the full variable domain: DAGVTQSPTHLIKTRGQQVTLRCSPKSGHDTVSWYQQALGQGPQFIFQYYEEEERQRGNFPDRFSGHQFPNYSSELNVNALLLGDSALYLCASSGRQGSNQPQHFGDGTRLSIL.